The T cell receptor (beta chain) under discussion was sequenced for a study of graft-versus-host responses after intestinal transplantation. For the study at large: Multivisceral, liver-intestinal, or isolated intestinal grafts went to recipients.

Study conclusions and caveats: GvH clones were found in recipient marrow; some appeared first in ileum or blood. There was an association between peak levels of circulating GvH clones and early post-transplant HvG declines.

Comment on this clone: What it recognizes is unknown.

The CDR3 totals 13 residues. Germline loops: CDR1 SNHLY, CDR2 FYNNEI. V dropped 5 bases and J dropped 0 bases, with 5 bases sitting between them. Here immunoSEQ multiplex PCR was the method, and the copy in TCRdb shows in-frame clones only, minus some. The sample has some 110,000 clones; roughly nine tenths are singletons. This specimen consisted of unstimulated CD4+ T cells sorted from spleen or lymph node cells, obtained before intestinal transplant. The rearrangement uses TRBV2 and TRBJ1-5; maybe TRBD1 (5 bases). The TCR originated in a human donor who received an intestinal transplant. The CDR3 region is CASSRGSNQPQHF. The DNA of the CDR3 is TGTGCCAGCAGTAGGGGTAGCAATCAGCCCCAGCATTTT.